The clone carrying this T cell receptor (beta chain) has just a few counts. The antigen is unknown. TCRdb reanalysed the 5' RACE reads using MiXCR and keeps one entry per CDR3 protein. This sample has under 200,000 distinct CDR3 sequences; roughly 9.6% occur once, and the top ten carry 36%. The source of the sample is a study of T cells after yellow fever vaccination. The study's findings and limits: The secondary response showed a weaker magnitude and a faster peak, day 5 versus 15. Boosting was followed by the reappearance of most primary-vaccination clones (approximately 95% CD4, 85% to 90% CD8). Some clonotypes, a small share, were shared between CD4 and CD8 compartments.

Sequenced material: CD8+ T cells sorted from PBMCs, taken 15 days after the yellow fever booster vaccination. This TCR came from a man in his late teens or twenties who received the YFV17D yellow fever vaccine.

In DNA form, the CDR3 reads TGTGCCAGTAGTATAGTGCATGGAAACTACGAGCAGTACTTC. Amino acid sequence: CASSIVHGNYEQYF. The chain has TRBV19 and TRBJ2-7; D unresolved. Trimming cost V 1 base and J 3 bases, with 10 bases left between them. The CDR3 spans 14 residues. CDR1 is LNHDA, CDR2 SQIVND, per germline (reference sequence).